This record looks at one T cell receptor beta chain sequence and its context. What it binds is not known. Use of 60 Vbeta and 13 Jbeta primers characterized the PCR. Clones were sequenced by immunoSEQ multiplex PCR, and TCRdb holds only the in-frame ones, with some missing. The sample lists 35,000 to 50,000 clones, 68% seen once, with approximately 4% in the top ten. These data belong to a study of cytomegalovirus exposure and HLA in healthy donors. Per germline, CDR1 SGHVS and CDR2 FQNEAQ. V was shortened by 5 bases and J by 6 bases, with 14 bases between the two germline ends. CDR3 length: 15 amino acids. Study results and caveats: Earlier analysis looked at TCR beta V segments, and most were productive about 90% or about 30% of the time. Listed as cytomegalovirus-associated were more than 150 TCR beta chains. It was likely that a cluster of highly shared sequence variants was a sequencing artifact.

The receptor was isolated from a man aged 40-50 years in good health and CMV-seronegative. The chain joins TRBV7-8 to TRBJ1-6, with D perhaps TRBD1 (5 bases). What was sequenced was PBMCs. The CDR3 protein is CASSPQTVPNSPLHF. The CDR3 DNA follows: TGTGCCAGCAGCCCTCAGACAGTTCCTAATTCACCCCTCCACTTT.